These 15 T cell receptor beta chains were all obtained from the same sample, sequenced in a study of cytomegalovirus exposure and HLA in healthy donors. The PCR used 60 Vbeta and 13 Jbeta primers. The data were produced by immunoSEQ multiplex PCR, yet TCRdb's version contains in-frame clones alone and is incomplete. The sample yields roughly 190,000 clones, roughly 82% seen once. Sequencing was performed on PBMCs. Source of these receptors: a woman aged 50 to 65 in good health and CMV-seropositive.

The rearrangement joins TRBV18 to TRBJ1-5; 8 bases fit TRBD1. V shed 6 bases and J 4 bases; nucleotides not matched to a gene: 8. The CDR3 loop spans 15 amino acids. Germline V gene data show CDR1 as KGHSH and CDR2 as LQKENI. The CDR3 protein is CASSAGTGPNQPQHF. In nucleotides, the CDR3 is TGTGCCAGCTCGGCCGGGACAGGACCAAATCAGCCCCAGCATTTT.

This rearrangement joins TRBV4-3 to TRBJ1-4; D is perhaps TRBD1 (6 bases). Germline V CDR1 and CDR2: LGHNA, YSLEER. This CDR3 has 16 amino acids. The V gene lost 2 bases and the J gene lost 0 bases, with 10 bases spanning the gap. The CDR3 protein is CASSQLPGATNEKLFF. The CDR3, as DNA: TGCGCCAGCAGCCAATTGCCAGGGGCAACTAATGAAAAACTGTTTTTT.

V usage is TRBV11-2 and J usage is TRBJ1-1; TRBD1 matches at 9 bases. This CDR3 is built from 14 residues. Trimming cost V 5 bases and J 6 bases; bases outside gene matches: 7. Per germline, CDR1 SGHAT and CDR2 FQNNGV. The CDR3, as DNA: TGTGCCAGCAGCCCTAGGACAGGGGCCGCTGAAGCTTTCTTT. Translation gives CASSPRTGAAEAFF.

This rearrangement joins TRBV13 to TRBJ2-4, with 8 bases fitting TRBD2. The CDR3 runs to 16 residues. Germline lookup yields CDR1 PRHDT and CDR2 FYEKMQ (reference sequence). J lost 0 bases, V lost 5 bases, and 6 bases had no gene match. The CDR3 bases are TGTGCCAGCAGCCCTACGGGGGGGGTAGCCAAAAACATTCAGTACTTC. Protein sequence: CASSPTGGVAKNIQYF.

The CDR3 spells CASPPGPTGAGELFF. In DNA form, the CDR3 reads TGTGCCAGCCCCCCCGGGCCCACGGGGGCCGGGGAGCTGTTTTTT. The V gene is TRBV6-5, the J gene TRBJ2-2; maybe TRBD2 (6 bases). Trimming took 8 bases from V and 6 from J, leaving 19 bases between them. This CDR3 comprises 15 residues. CDR1 and CDR2 from the germline V gene are MNHEY and SVGAGI.

The chain has TRBV11-2 and TRBJ2-7; TRBD1 matches at 9 bases. Germline assignment: CDR1 SGHAT and CDR2 FQNNGV. With 4 bases clipped from V and 6 bases from J, the junction kept 10 bases outside the gene matches. The CDR3 length is 15 residues. The CDR3 sequence: CASSSSPGQGGEQYF. The DNA of the CDR3 is TGTGCCAGCAGCTCTTCTCCGGGACAGGGTGGCGAGCAGTACTTC.

The chain couples TRBV5-1 to TRBJ2-7, with 8 bases that match TRBD1. This CDR3 has 16 amino acids. Germline CDR1 and CDR2: SGHRS and YFSETQ. Trimming at V came to 4 bases and at J to 0 bases, leaving 9 bases not matched to a gene. The CDR3 nucleotides are TGCGCCAGCAGCCCTAGGACAGGGCAATCCTCCTACGAGCAGTACTTC. It translates to CASSPRTGQSSYEQYF.

In its sample, this clone was seen a few times. V is TRBV19 and J is TRBJ2-1; D may be TRBD1 (5 bases). Germline assignment: CDR1 LNHDA and CDR2 SQIVND (reference sequence). V dropped 3 bases and J dropped 5 bases, with 11 bases sitting between them. The CDR3 has 14 residues. The CDR3 region has the DNA TGTGCCAGTAGTATCCGCGACAGTAACAATGAGCAGTTCTTC. Translation gives CASSIRDSNNEQFF.

The chain has TRBV7-2 and TRBJ2-7, with TRBD1 matching 11 bases. Germline lookup yields CDR1 SGHTA and CDR2 FQGNSA. The ends lost 4 bases at V and 7 bases at J; junction bases unmatched: 9. The CDR3 has 15 amino acids. This chain's CDR3 is CASSSGGQGAREQYF. The CDR3 DNA follows: TGTGCCAGCAGCTCCGGAGGACAGGGGGCTCGAGAGCAGTACTTC. Combining the CDR3 with reference TRBV7-2 and TRBJ2-7 gives the whole variable domain GAGVSQSPSNKVTEKGKDVELRCDPISGHTALYWYRQSLGQGLEFLIYFQGNSAPDKSGLPSDRFSAERTGGSVSTLTIQRTQQEDSAVYLCASSSGGQGAREQYFGPGTRLTVT.

The CDR3 region is CAWGDTNYEQYF. CDR3 bases: TGTGCCTGGGGGGACACTAACTACGAGCAGTACTTC. V is TRBV30 and J is TRBJ2-5, with TRBD1 as a possible D gene (6 bases). The DNA end is a closer match to TRBJ2-7, so the J assignment may be wrong. Germline V gene sequence: CDR1 GTSNPN, CDR2 SVGIG (reference sequence). This CDR3 has 12 amino acids.

This clone was counted only a few times. This rearrangement joins TRBV9 to TRBJ2-5; 7 nucleotides line up with TRBD1. Trimming at V came to 3 bases and at J to 4 bases, leaving 9 bases not matched to a gene. The CDR3 covers 15 residues. Germline CDR1 is SGDLS and CDR2 is YYNGEE. Written as DNA, the CDR3 is TGTGCCAGCAGCGCCACAGGGGTCATTGGAGAGACCCAGTACTTC. Translation: CASSATGVIGETQYF.

The V gene is TRBV27, the J gene TRBJ2-7; no definite D call. Per germline, CDR1 MNHEY and CDR2 SMNVEV (reference sequence). The CDR3 loop spans 16 amino acids. The V end was cut by 5 bases, the J end by 2 bases, with 19 bases between. This CDR3 reads CASSLELPALAYEQYF. The CDR3 DNA follows: TGTGCCAGCAGTCTAGAGCTCCCCGCTTTGGCCTACGAGCAGTACTTC.

V and J are TRBV29-1 and TRBJ2-7; 9 positions match TRBD2. The germline CDR1 and CDR2 sequences are SQVTM and ANQGSEA. Trimming cost V 6 bases and J 2 bases; bases outside gene matches: 2. This CDR3 comprises 12 residues. Here the CDR3 DNA reads TGCAGCGTGACTAGCGGAACCTACGAGCAGTACTTC. This encodes CSVTSGTYEQYF.

The chain couples TRBV9 to TRBJ1-2; 7 bases match TRBD1. This CDR3 is built from 14 residues. V trimming: 5 bases; J trimming: 1 base; junction bases outside the gene matches: 5. Germline CDR1 and CDR2: SGDLS and YYNGEE. The CDR3 here is CASSPGQYNYGYTF. As DNA, the CDR3 is TGTGCCAGCAGTCCGGGACAGTATAACTATGGCTACACCTTC.

The chain has TRBV6-1 and TRBJ1-2; 7 nucleotides line up with TRBD1. Trimming at V came to 3 bases and at J to 3 bases, leaving 10 bases not matched to a gene. Germline V gene data show CDR1 as MNHNS and CDR2 as SASEGT. The CDR3 is made up of 16 amino acids. CDR3 sequence reads: CASSDGTESHYYGYTF. CDR3 nucleotides: TGTGCCAGCAGTGATGGGACAGAATCCCACTACTATGGCTACACCTTC.